This TCR beta chain was captured in a study of blood T cells in healthy people across ages. Whole-study results and caveats: The CMV status of each donor remained undetermined, and this could have confounded shifts in expanded clonotypes.

Together with a sample-barcoded 5' primer, a J-beta primer mix was included in a second PCR lasting roughly 6 to 12 cycles. Each CDR3 protein is one row after TCRdb ran MiXCR on the 5' RACE reads. This table has more than 1,400,000 distinct CDR3 sequences, approximately 40% appearing once. Turning to this clonotype: What it binds is not known. At one boundary the junction diverges from the germline segment, which might be a read error.

Samples had at least 6 million PBMCs isolated from them. This clonotype originated in a woman between 18 and 30 years old in good health. Sequences were obtained from blood.

Here the CDR3 DNA reads TGCGGTGCTAGCAATACCCGCGGGGTTGAAAAACTGTTTTTT. Translated: CGASNTRGVEKLFF. The chain uses TRBV20-1 and TRBJ1-4; D ambiguous. The CDR3 is 14 amino acids. Germline V lookup: CDR1 DFQATT, CDR2 SNEGSKA (reference sequence).